This record looks at one T cell receptor beta chain sequence and its context. The antigen remains undetermined. The data derive from a study of shared clonotypes between healthy human individuals. Method: immunoSEQ multiplex PCR; TCRdb's copy keeps in-frame clones and lacks some. The repertoire includes more than 2,000,000 clones, just over 90% of them detected once, and about 0.37% sits in the top ten. Regarding the study as a whole: Naive CD4 clonotype sharing across a few donors was approximately 5%. In general, naive subsets displayed greater estimated richness than memory subsets did. Although depth was large, rarefaction showed that sequencing of the sorted subsets was incomplete.

Germline CDR1 SNHLY, CDR2 FYNNEI. Germline trimming cut 2 bases from V and 15 bases from J; bases unmatched to any gene: 11. The CDR3 has 14 residues. The material sequenced was naive CD4+ T cells from PBMCs. Subset denoted: CD45RA+ positively selected. The receptor was derived from a man between 18 and 35 years old in good health. Some clones in this sample may be carry-over from other donors' samples. The gene calls are TRBV2 and TRBJ2-1; TRBD2 agrees at 9 bases. The CDR3 nucleotides read TGTGCCAGCAGTGAACAACGCGGGAGGGCCGTTCCGTTCTTC. Its translation is CASSEQRGRAVPFF.